Given below is one T cell receptor (beta chain) in context. Its specificity is not known. This entry belongs to a study of T cells in Graves' hyperthyroidism and ophthalmopathy. The CDR3 contains 11 residues. Trimming took off 7 bases at V and 4 bases at J, with 6 bases between the two ends. Germline V gives CDR1 SGHRS, CDR2 YFSETQ. Exclusion followed for patients with uncontrolled infection, other autoimmune disease, pregnancy or lactation. Diagnostic assessment was based on clinical symptoms, serum thyroxine and TRAb, thyroid ultrasound and orbital computed tomography. Extraction of PBMCs used roughly 9.3 ml of fresh peripheral blood. Study-wide results and limits: A model built on 13 V-J features separated ophthalmopathy from stable hyperthyroidism.

Researchers took RNA transcripts and amplified the TCR beta CDR3 regions from them. Researchers ran a first-round RT-PCR on the TCR CDR3 using the HTBI primer set. In TCRdb, the multiplex PCR reads were re-called with MiXCR into one record per CDR3 protein. The top ten clones hold roughly 73% of a sample with about 130,000 distinct CDR3 sequences, 22% of them seen once. The source is a woman in her 50s with Graves' hyperthyroidism that later progressed to Graves' ophthalmopathy. Sequenced: blood. The gene calls are TRBV5-1 and TRBJ2-4; D may be TRBD2 (6 bases). The CDR3 DNA follows: TGCGCCAGCCGGGAGAAAAACATTCAGTACTTC. It encodes CASREKNIQYF.